This entry features one TCR beta chain sequence. Its antigen is not identified. Germline V gives CDR1 SGHRS, CDR2 YFSETQ. Trimming pared 4 bases from V and 12 bases from J, leaving 17 bases between. The CDR3 length is 14 residues. This entry belongs to a study of T cell repertoires in cytomegalovirus infection. Study details: CMV infection plus the matching HLA type was flagged by public TCR beta signatures.

One entry per CDR3 protein results from TCRdb running MiXCR on the reads. The data show 450,000 to 600,000 distinct CDR3 sequences, over 9% seen once. Study results and caveats: HLA-C-restricted, CMV-specific TCR beta clonotypes were dominant ex vivo. Summed frequency of public TCR beta families distinguished CMV carriers with the relevant HLA.

Sequenced sample: PBMCs. J is TRBJ1-6 and V is TRBV5-1, with D hard to call. The clonotype originates from a human donor in good health (CMV status not recorded). Some clones in this sample may be carry-over from other donors' samples. Written as DNA, the CDR3 is TGCGCCAGCAGCCCCGGGAGTTCAGGAGTACCCCTCCACTTT. This sequence encodes CASSPGSSGVPLHF.